The 24 T cell receptor beta chains below were found in one sample sequenced in a study of T cell changes during pregnancy in multiple sclerosis. Libraries were prepared by immunoSEQ multiplex PCR; TCRdb keeps only in-frame clonotypes and omits some of them. The data hold about 24,000 clones, with more than 75% observed a single time. The specimen was CD8+ T cells from peripheral blood mononuclear cells, collected in the third trimester of pregnancy. All receptors come from a female donor in good health, enrolled as a control in a pregnancy study.

The chain is built from TRBV19 and TRBJ2-1, with TRBD1 matching 7 bases. The CDR3 is 14 amino acids. V lost 3 bases and J lost 2; bases outside the gene matches: 1. Germline V gene lookup returns CDR1 LNHDA and CDR2 SQIVND (reference sequence). CDR3: CASSIGTAYNEQFF. CDR3 in DNA: TGTGCCAGTAGTATTGGGACAGCCTACAATGAGCAGTTCTTC.

The rearrangement uses TRBV5-1 and TRBJ2-2, with 8 bases identical to TRBD2. Germline V CDR1 and CDR2: SGHRS, YFSETQ. This CDR3 is built from 18 residues. V was clipped by 2 bases and J by 2 bases; unmatched bases: 11. CDR3 amino acids: CASSLGLAVIFNTGELFF. The CDR3 coding sequence is TGCGCCAGCAGCTTAGGACTAGCCGTCATATTCAACACCGGGGAGCTGTTTTTT.

The genes are TRBV7-9 and TRBJ2-7; weak D call: TRBD2 (5 bases). CDR1 and CDR2 (germline): SEHNR, FQNEAQ (reference sequence). The CDR3 is 17 amino acids. Trimming left V 5 bases short and J 3 bases short, with 23 bases between. As DNA, the CDR3 is TGTGCCAGCAGCGCCGCTCCTCCTACGGGGAGTAACTACGAGCAGTACTTC. Amino acids: CASSAAPPTGSNYEQYF. Full variable domain (remainder filled in from reference TRBV7-9 and TRBJ2-7): DTGVSQNPRHKITKRGQNVTFRCDPISEHNRLYWYRQTLGQGPEFLTYFQNEAQLEKSRLLSDRFSAERPKGSFSTLEIQRTEQGDSAMYLCASSAAPPTGSNYEQYFGPGTRLTVT.

CDR3 in amino acids: CASSQERTSGAYEQYF. The CDR3 DNA reads as TGCGCCAGCAGCCAAGAACGGACTAGCGGGGCCTACGAGCAGTACTTC. The chain employs TRBV4-1 and TRBJ2-7; TRBD2 aligns across 12 bases. CDR1 MGHRA and CDR2 YSYEKL come from the germline V gene. There are 16 residues in the CDR3. The V gene end was trimmed by 0 bases and the J gene end by 2 bases; junction bases not matched to a gene: 2.

The V gene is TRBV19, the J gene TRBJ2-5; 9 bases align to TRBD2. J was trimmed by 5 bases and V by 2 bases; bases with no gene match: 6. CDR3 length equals 15 residues. From germline, CDR1 is LNHDA and CDR2 SQIVND (reference sequence). This chain's CDR3 is CASSIKGLARETQYF. CDR3 DNA sequence: TGTGCCAGTAGTATAAAAGGACTAGCGCGCGAGACCCAGTACTTC.

The rearrangement links TRBV5-4 to TRBJ2-7; 14 positions match TRBD2. From germline, CDR1 is SGHNT and CDR2 YYREEE (reference sequence). This CDR3 contains 16 residues. The V gene end was trimmed by 4 bases and the J gene end by 1 base; junction bases not matched to a gene: 4. The DNA of the CDR3 is TGTGCCAGCAGCCCCCGGACTAGCGGGAGGTCCTACGAGCAGTACTTC. Protein sequence: CASSPRTSGRSYEQYF. Based on the CDR3 plus reference TRBV5-4 and TRBJ2-7, the full variable domain is ETGVTQSPTHLIKTRGQQVTLRCSSQSGHNTVSWYQQALGQGPQFIFQYYREEENGRGNFPPRFSGLQFPNYSSELNVNALELDDSALYLCASSPRTSGRSYEQYFGPGTRLTVT.

V is TRBV28 and J is TRBJ2-2, with 9 nucleotides matching TRBD2. Germline V CDR1 and CDR2: MDHEN, SYDVKM. This CDR3 contains 15 residues. Unmatched junction bases numbered 3, after V lost 4 bases and J lost 3 bases. Here the CDR3 DNA reads TGTGCCAGCAGTTCTAGCGGGGACTACACCGGGGAGCTGTTTTTT. Protein: CASSSSGDYTGELFF.

This sequence joins TRBV7-9 and TRBJ2-3; 8 positions agree with TRBD2. Germline values: CDR1 SEHNR, CDR2 FQNEAQ (reference sequence). Unmatched junction bases numbered 7, after V lost 5 bases and J lost 0 bases. The CDR3 totals 16 residues. The CDR3 here is CASSPPSGPSTDTQYF. CDR3 bases: TGTGCCAGCAGCCCCCCTAGCGGGCCAAGCACAGATACGCAGTATTTT.

The gene calls are TRBV5-6 and TRBJ1-1; the match to TRBD1 covers 9 bases. Germline V gives CDR1 SGHDT, CDR2 YYEEEE. There are 17 residues in the CDR3. J was trimmed by 1 base and V by 4 bases; bases with no gene match: 11. Here the CDR3 reads CASSPSTGGGWNTEAFF. For the CDR3, the DNA is TGTGCCAGCAGCCCTTCGACAGGGGGAGGTTGGAACACTGAAGCTTTCTTT.

The chain uses TRBV5-6 and TRBJ1-2; D remains ambiguous. Per germline, CDR1 SGHDT and CDR2 YYEEEE. The CDR3 has 14 amino acids. V lost 4 bases and J lost 1, with 11 bases in between. Here the CDR3 DNA reads TGTGCCAGCAGCCCCGTGGGGAGTAACTATGGCTACACCTTC. Translated, it gives CASSPVGSNYGYTF. The full variable domain, with the rest looked up from reference TRBV5-6 and TRBJ1-2, is DAGVTQSPTHLIKTRGQQVTLRCSPKSGHDTVSWYQQALGQGPQFIFQYYEEEERQRGNFPDRFSGHQFPNYSSELNVNALLLGDSALYLCASSPVGSNYGYTFGSGTRLTVV.

This clone has only a few counts. V and J are TRBV11-3 and TRBJ1-1; 8 bases agree with TRBD1. The ends lost 5 bases at V and 4 bases at J; junction bases unmatched: 15. CDR3 length: 17 residues. Germline CDR1 reads SGHNT; CDR2 reads YENEEA. The CDR3 loop reads CASSLGQGLKVGTEAFF. DNA for the CDR3: TGTGCCAGCAGCCTCGGACAGGGATTAAAGGTCGGCACTGAAGCTTTCTTT.

The rearrangement joins TRBV7-6 to TRBJ2-3; 10 bases match TRBD2. Germline CDR1 reads SGHVS; CDR2 reads FNYEAQ. CDR3 length: 16 amino acids. J lost 2 bases, V lost 1 base, and 3 bases had no gene match. CDR3: CASSLVAGGSTDTQYF. The CDR3 nucleotides read TGTGCCAGCAGCTTAGTAGCGGGGGGTTCCACAGATACGCAGTATTTT.

The V and J genes are TRBV7-8 and TRBJ2-3, with 8 bases identical to TRBD2. V shed 2 bases and J 0 bases; nucleotides not matched to a gene: 7. This CDR3 has 17 residues. Germline CDR1 is SGHVS and CDR2 is FQNEAQ. The CDR3 nucleotides read TGTGCCAGCAGCTTATTCCGGGAGGGAACTAGCACAGATACGCAGTATTTT. Translation gives CASSLFREGTSTDTQYF.

This clone has a handful of counts. The V call is TRBV28, the J call TRBJ2-4, with D maybe TRBD2 (5 bases). Per the germline V gene, CDR1 is MDHEN and CDR2 is SYDVKM. The CDR3 covers 15 residues. V was clipped by 3 bases and J by 6 bases, with 15 bases between them. The CDR3 DNA follows: TGTGCCAGCAGTTTCTCGGAGAGGGTGTTAAACATTCAGTACTTC. Translation gives CASSFSERVLNIQYF.

The chain joins TRBV19 to TRBJ2-7, with D perhaps matching TRBD1 (6 bases). Germline CDR1 LNHDA, CDR2 SQIVND (reference sequence). CDR3 length: 15 residues. With 6 bases removed from V and 3 bases from J, the gap between germline ends came to 18 bases. This CDR3 reads CASSEGRGVFYEQYF. As DNA, the CDR3 is TGTGCCAGTAGCGAGGGCAGGGGCGTATTCTACGAGCAGTACTTC.

The genes are TRBV9 and TRBJ2-1; 9 bases fit TRBD1. The germline V gene has CDR1 SGDLS and CDR2 YYNGEE. The CDR3 runs 15 residues. Trimming took 5 bases from V and 6 from J; bases not matched to a gene: 9. This CDR3 reads CASRGGQGVGNEQFF. The CDR3 coding sequence is TGTGCCAGCAGGGGGGGACAGGGAGTTGGCAATGAGCAGTTCTTC.

The rearrangement joins TRBV11-2 to TRBJ2-3; possibly TRBD1 for D (5 bases). Germline CDR1 is SGHAT and CDR2 is FQNNGV. The ends were cut back, 2 bases at V and 2 bases at J, with 17 bases in the middle. The length of the CDR3 is 17 residues. CDR3 DNA: TGTGCCAGCAGCTTAATTCTGTCAGGGTGGGTCACAGATACGCAGTATTTT. This gives the protein CASSLILSGWVTDTQYF.

The rearrangement uses TRBV7-9 and TRBJ2-1; no reliable D call. There are 11 residues in the CDR3. V lost 6 bases and J lost 4, with 4 bases in between. The germline gives CDR1 SEHNR, CDR2 FQNEAQ (reference sequence). The CDR3 DNA is TGTGCCAGCAGGTCATACAATGAGCAGTTCTTC. It is translated as CASRSYNEQFF.

The CDR3 DNA is TGTGCCAGTACGAGCGGGAGTGGGAACGAGCAGTACTTC. As protein: CASTSGSGNEQYF. The chain carries TRBV19 and TRBJ2-7; 8 bases map to TRBD2. Trimming cost V 7 bases and J 5 bases; bases outside gene matches: 7. This CDR3 spans 13 amino acids. The germline CDR1 and CDR2 sequences are LNHDA and SQIVND (reference sequence). The full variable domain, rest sourced from reference TRBV19 and TRBJ2-7, is DGGITQSPKYLFRKEGQNVTLSCEQNLNHDAMYWYRQDPGQGLRLIYYSQIVNDFQKGDIAEGYSVSREKKESFPLTVTSAQKNPTAFYLCASTSGSGNEQYFGPGTRLTVT.

This chain joins TRBV7-6 and TRBJ2-7, with 8 bases lining up with TRBD2. V gave up 2 bases and J gave up 1 base; unmatched junction bases: 4. The CDR3 is 15 residues long. The germline CDR1 and CDR2 sequences are SGHVS and FNYEAQ. CDR3 loop: CASSLTREGSYEQYF. The DNA for the CDR3 is TGTGCCAGCAGCTTAACACGGGAGGGGTCCTACGAGCAGTACTTC.

The chain uses TRBV14 and TRBJ1-3; D not certain. V was trimmed by 1 base and J by 6 bases, leaving 16 bases between them. The CDR3 length is 16 residues. The germline V gene has CDR1 SGHDN and CDR2 FVKESK. The CDR3 sequence: CASSQGYYSTENTIYF. CDR3 nucleotide sequence: TGTGCCAGCAGCCAAGGATACTACTCCACTGAAAACACCATATATTTT.

The gene calls are TRBV10-3 and TRBJ1-1; possibly TRBD1 for D (5 bases). V gave up 8 bases and J gave up 1 base, with 23 bases separating them. CDR1 and CDR2 from the germline V gene are ENHRY and SYGVKD. The CDR3 consists of 17 residues. CDR3 amino acids: CAIRKDQGMGPNTEAFF. CDR3 bases: TGTGCCATCCGGAAAGATCAGGGTATGGGCCCGAACACTGAAGCTTTCTTT.

This chain connects TRBV7-8 to TRBJ1-1, with 9 bases identical to TRBD1. The CDR3 is made up of 14 amino acids. Germline values: CDR1 SGHVS, CDR2 FQNEAQ. The V and J ends lost 6 bases and 5 bases, in that order; junction bases with no gene match: 7. The DNA of the CDR3 is TGTGCCAGCAGTCTAGGACAGGGGATGACTGAAGCTTTCTTT. Its translation is CASSLGQGMTEAFF. The variable domain in full, completed from reference TRBV7-8 and TRBJ1-1, reads GAGVSQSPRYKVAKRGQDVALRCDPISGHVSLFWYQQALGQGPEFLTYFQNEAQLDKSGLPSDRFFAERPEGSVSTLKIQRTQQEDSAVYLCASSLGQGMTEAFFGQGTRLTVV.

V usage is TRBV6-1 and J usage is TRBJ1-1; D remains unclear. Germline V gives CDR1 MNHNS, CDR2 SASEGT. Trimming stripped 6 bases from V and 5 bases from J, with 7 bases between. The CDR3 has 11 amino acids. The CDR3 DNA reads TGTGCCAGCAGGGGCGGGACTGAAGCTTTCTTT. Its translation is CASRGGTEAFF.